The 12 T cell receptor beta chains listed next were all sequenced from one sample in a study of shared clonotypes between healthy human individuals. Measured with immunoSEQ multiplex PCR; TCRdb has only the in-frame clones, and not every one. The repertoire holds about a million clones, with 65% to 80% as singletons. The specimen sequenced was memory CD4+ T cells sorted from blood. Sample subset: CD45RA-negative fraction. These receptors were taken from a man between 18 and 35 years old in good health.

The rearrangement joins TRBV29-1 to TRBJ2-1; tentative D call: TRBD1 (6 bases). Germline lookup yields CDR1 SQVTM and CDR2 ANQGSEA. The CDR3 extends over 14 amino acids. Deletions cut 5 bases from V and 8 bases from J, with 19 bases between. CDR3 region: CSVSTGLVSDEQFF. CDR3 nucleotide sequence: TGCAGCGTTTCCACAGGGTTGGTGAGCGATGAGCAGTTCTTC.

With respect to this clone: Other nucleotide sequences in the sample specify the same CDR3. The chain employs TRBV6-1 and TRBJ2-7; 7 positions match TRBD2. CDR1 and CDR2 (germline): MNHNS, SASEGT. The length of the CDR3 is 14 residues. Germline trimming cut 3 bases from V and 4 bases from J; bases unmatched to any gene: 6. The CDR3 spells CASSDPGLTYEQYF. CDR3 in DNA: TGTGCCAGCAGTGACCCGGGACTAACATACGAGCAGTACTTC.

The gene calls are TRBV7-9 and TRBJ2-3; either TRBD1 or TRBD2 may fit D (5 bases each). The V gene lost 3 bases and the J gene lost 2 bases, with 15 bases spanning the gap. CDR1 and CDR2 (germline): SEHNR, FQNEAQ (reference sequence). The CDR3 loop spans 16 amino acids. DNA for the CDR3: TGTGCCAGCAGCTTGGGGGTTTCATCTGACACAGATACGCAGTATTTT. Encoded protein: CASSLGVSSDTDTQYF.

V is TRBV7-2 and J is TRBJ2-7, with D unclear. The V gene lost 7 bases and the J gene lost 1 base, with 11 bases spanning the gap. The CDR3 is 13 residues long. Germline V CDR1 and CDR2: SGHTA, FQGNSA. The CDR3 spells CASIAPGSYEQYF. In nucleotides, the CDR3 is TGTGCCAGCATAGCCCCCGGGTCCTACGAGCAGTACTTC.

The chain is built from TRBV7-8 and TRBJ2-7; tentative D call: TRBD2 (7 bases). CDR3 size: 15 residues. V dropped 0 bases and J dropped 6 bases, with 15 bases sitting between them. In germline, CDR1 is SGHVS, CDR2 FQNEAQ. CDR3 bases: TGTGCCAGCAGCTTAGCCGGGGGGCCGGCTTCCGAGCAGTACTTC. Translation: CASSLAGGPASEQYF.

Only a few counts were recorded for this clone. CDR3 protein: CAWSVRLGGGSILDEQFF. CDR3 DNA: TGTGCCTGGAGTGTACGGTTGGGGGGAGGGTCAATCTTGGATGAGCAGTTCTTC. This chain joins TRBV30 and TRBJ2-1, with TRBD2 matching over 7 bases. Germline V gene sequence: CDR1 GTSNPN, CDR2 SVGIG (reference sequence). CDR3 size: 18 residues. Germline trimming cut 0 bases from V and 8 bases from J; bases unmatched to any gene: 19. The full variable domain, its missing parts supplied by reference TRBV30 and TRBJ2-1, is SQTIHQWPATLVQPVGSPLSLECTVEGTSNPNLYWYRQAAGRGLQLLFYSVGIGQISSEVPQNLSASRPQDRQFILSSKKLLLSDSGFYLCAWSVRLGGGSILDEQFFGPGTRLTVL.

This chain connects TRBV9 to TRBJ2-1; D gene uncertain. Germline CDR1 is SGDLS and CDR2 is YYNGEE. The CDR3 has 14 amino acids. Trimming pared 2 bases from V and 4 bases from J, leaving 10 bases between. CDR3 residues: CASSVQLGYNEQFF. DNA of the CDR3: TGTGCCAGCAGCGTTCAATTGGGGTACAATGAGCAGTTCTTC.

This sequence joins TRBV6-5 and TRBJ2-7, with D possibly called TRBD1 or TRBD2 (5 bases each). This CDR3 spans 12 amino acids. Germline CDR1 is MNHEY and CDR2 is SVGAGI. V was trimmed by 6 bases and J by 6 bases, leaving 12 bases between them. CDR3 bases: TGTGCCAGCAGCTGGGGGACGGCCGAGCAGTACTTC. Its translation: CASSWGTAEQYF.

This clone was recorded at least ten times. This chain joins TRBV5-1 and TRBJ2-3; 9 bases agree with TRBD2. This CDR3 comprises 16 residues. CDR1 is SGHRS, CDR2 YFSETQ, per germline. Trimming at V came to 2 bases and at J to 3 bases, leaving 7 bases not matched to a gene. The CDR3 DNA sequence: TGCGCCAGCAGCTTAGAGTCGGGACTAGCAACAGATACGCAGTATTTT. Translation gives CASSLESGLATDTQYF.

This rearrangement joins TRBV4-3 to TRBJ2-7, with D possibly being TRBD1 (6 bases). The CDR3 loop spans 16 amino acids. V gave up 0 bases and J gave up 0 bases, with 12 bases separating them. Germline CDR1 LGHNA, CDR2 YSLEER. For the CDR3, the DNA is TGCGCCAGCAGCCAAGAAGCAGGGGCACTCTCCTACGAGCAGTACTTC. It codes for CASSQEAGALSYEQYF.

V and J are TRBV10-2 and TRBJ2-5; 7 positions agree with TRBD2. CDR3 length: 15 amino acids. Germline trimming cut 0 bases from V and 2 bases from J; bases unmatched to any gene: 3. Germline V CDR1 and CDR2: WSHSY, SAAADI. CDR3 amino acids: CASSESPGRQETQYF. In nucleotides, the CDR3 is TGCGCCAGCAGTGAGTCACCCGGGAGGCAAGAGACCCAGTACTTC.

The chain uses TRBV19 and TRBJ1-2; 9 bases line up with TRBD1. The CDR3 extends over 15 amino acids. Germline lookup yields CDR1 LNHDA and CDR2 SQIVND (reference sequence). The junction had 7 bases not matched to a gene; V was cut back by 5 bases and J by 3 bases. In DNA form, the CDR3 reads TGTGCCAGTAGTCCCCGGACAGGGGCGGACTATGGCTACACCTTC. Translating it yields CASSPRTGADYGYTF. Using reference TRBV19 and TRBJ1-2 for the parts outside the CDR3, the full variable domain is DGGITQSPKYLFRKEGQNVTLSCEQNLNHDAMYWYRQDPGQGLRLIYYSQIVNDFQKGDIAEGYSVSREKKESFPLTVTSAQKNPTAFYLCASSPRTGADYGYTFGSGTRLTVV.